This entry is about one T cell receptor (beta chain). This entry is derived from a study of response to subunit inactivated influenza vaccine. Each CDR3 protein is one row after TCRdb ran MiXCR on the RT-PCR reads. The sample has roughly 550,000 distinct CDR3 sequences, 20% to 25% seen once. The CDR3 covers 14 residues. The germline V and J ends were trimmed by 4 bases and 3 bases, with 12 bases remaining between them. The same sample was also used in a study of T cells expressing NK-cell markers. Turning to that study: As the method of synthesis, 5'RACE template switching with UMIs yielded TCR beta cDNA. Source material for TCR beta repertoires consisted of sorted CD3+CD56+NKG2C+, CD3+CD56+NKG2C- and CD3+CD56-NKG2C+ T cells. Within the sequenced cohort of eight donors, seven exhibited HCMV seropositivity and one was seronegative. With an anti-gamma-delta TCR antibody, sorting in several experiments was kept to alpha-beta TCR T cells. The CD3+CD56-NKG2C+ fraction of several donors was likewise dominated by these clonotypes.

This sequence was found in a man in his fifties or sixties who received an inactivated influenza vaccine. The sequenced sample was CD4+ T cells sorted from PBMCs, obtained roughly 12 days after vaccination. The rearrangement joins TRBV12-3 or TRBV12-4 to TRBJ2-5; D is perhaps TRBD1 (6 bases). The CDR3 protein is CASSSRTAEETQYF. The DNA for the CDR3 is TGTGCCAGCAGTTCTAGGACAGCCGAAGAGACCCAGTACTTC.